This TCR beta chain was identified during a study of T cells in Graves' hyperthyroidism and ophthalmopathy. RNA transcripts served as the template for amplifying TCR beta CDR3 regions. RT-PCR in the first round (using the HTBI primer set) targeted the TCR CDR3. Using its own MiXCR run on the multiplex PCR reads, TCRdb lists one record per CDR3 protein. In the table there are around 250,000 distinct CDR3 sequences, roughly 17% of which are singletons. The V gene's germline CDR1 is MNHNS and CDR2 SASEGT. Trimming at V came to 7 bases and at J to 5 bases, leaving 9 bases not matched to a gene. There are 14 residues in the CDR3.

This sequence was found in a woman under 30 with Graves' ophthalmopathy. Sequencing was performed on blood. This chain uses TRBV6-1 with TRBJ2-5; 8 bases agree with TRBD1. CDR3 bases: TGTGCCAGCACCCTAGGACAGGGTGGTGAGACCCAGTACTTC. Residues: CASTLGQGGETQYF.